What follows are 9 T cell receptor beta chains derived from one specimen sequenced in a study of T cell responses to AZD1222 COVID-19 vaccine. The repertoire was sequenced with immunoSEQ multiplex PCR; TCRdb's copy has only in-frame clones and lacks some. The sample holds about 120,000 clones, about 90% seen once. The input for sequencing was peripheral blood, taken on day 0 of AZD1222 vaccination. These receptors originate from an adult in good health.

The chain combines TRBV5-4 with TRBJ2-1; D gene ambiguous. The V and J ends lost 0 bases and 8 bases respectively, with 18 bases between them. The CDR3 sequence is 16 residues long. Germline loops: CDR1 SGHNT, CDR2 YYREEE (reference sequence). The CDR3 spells CASSLDASGAAYEQFF. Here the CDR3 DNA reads TGTGCCAGCAGCTTGGATGCATCAGGAGCCGCCTATGAGCAGTTCTTC. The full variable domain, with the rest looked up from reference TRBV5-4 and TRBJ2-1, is ETGVTQSPTHLIKTRGQQVTLRCSSQSGHNTVSWYQQALGQGPQFIFQYYREEENGRGNFPPRFSGLQFPNYSSELNVNALELDDSALYLCASSLDASGAAYEQFFGPGTRLTVL.

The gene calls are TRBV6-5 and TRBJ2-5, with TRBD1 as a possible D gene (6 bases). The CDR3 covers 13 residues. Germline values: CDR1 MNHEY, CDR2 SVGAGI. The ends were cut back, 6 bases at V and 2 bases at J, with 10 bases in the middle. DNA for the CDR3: TGTGCCAGCAGGAGGGGACAACAAGAGACCCAGTACTTC. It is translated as CASRRGQQETQYF.

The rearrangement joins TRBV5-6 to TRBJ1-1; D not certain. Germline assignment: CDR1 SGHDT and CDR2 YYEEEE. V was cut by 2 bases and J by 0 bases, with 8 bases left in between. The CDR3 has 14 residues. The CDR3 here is CASSLRPMNTEAFF. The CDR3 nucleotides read TGTGCCAGCAGCTTACGACCGATGAACACTGAAGCTTTCTTT.

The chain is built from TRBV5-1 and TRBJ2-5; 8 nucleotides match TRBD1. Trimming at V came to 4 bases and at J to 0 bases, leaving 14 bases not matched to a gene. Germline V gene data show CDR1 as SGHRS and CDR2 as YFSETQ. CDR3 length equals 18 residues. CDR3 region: CASSITGGGPSYQETQYF. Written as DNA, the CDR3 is TGCGCCAGCAGCATCACAGGGGGAGGCCCTTCGTACCAAGAGACCCAGTACTTC.

The CDR3 DNA is TGCGCCAGCAGAGAAACTGGGGGGACTGAAGCTTTCTTT. It is translated as CASRETGGTEAFF. The V and J genes are TRBV10-1 and TRBJ1-1, with D possibly TRBD1 on 5 matching bases. The V and J ends lost 6 bases and 5 bases respectively, with 13 bases between them. Germline V gene lookup returns CDR1 WNHNN and CDR2 SYGVQD (reference sequence). This CDR3 is built from 13 residues.

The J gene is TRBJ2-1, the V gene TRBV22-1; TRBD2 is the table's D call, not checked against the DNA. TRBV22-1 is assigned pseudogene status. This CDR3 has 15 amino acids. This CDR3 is CPGSARFSLDGEQFF. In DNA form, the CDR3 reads TGTCCTGGGAGCGCACGATTTTCCCTAGACGGTGAGCAGTTCTTC.

CDR3 loop: CASSLESSYNSPLHF. As DNA, the CDR3 is TGTGCCAGCAGTTTAGAGAGCTCCTATAATTCACCCCTCCACTTT. The rearrangement uses TRBV28 and TRBJ1-6; D not resolved. The CDR3 has 15 residues. Germline CDR1 and CDR2: MDHEN and SYDVKM. Trimming pared 2 bases from V and 0 bases from J, leaving 5 bases between.

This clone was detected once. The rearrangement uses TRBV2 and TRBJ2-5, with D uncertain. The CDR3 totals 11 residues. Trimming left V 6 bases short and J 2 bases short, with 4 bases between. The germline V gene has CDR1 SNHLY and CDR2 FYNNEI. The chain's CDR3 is CASRLQETQYF. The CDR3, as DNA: TGTGCCAGCAGGTTACAAGAGACCCAGTACTTC.

This CDR3 reads CASSIQGRVYSGANVLTF. CDR3 bases: TGTGCCAGTAGTATCCAGGGCAGAGTCTACTCTGGGGCCAACGTCCTGACTTTC. The V call is TRBV19, the J call TRBJ2-6, with a possible D match to TRBD1 (5 bases). The CDR3 is 18 residues long. Germline lookup yields CDR1 LNHDA and CDR2 SQIVND (reference sequence). Trimming left V 3 bases short and J 0 bases short, with 15 bases between.